The 15 T cell receptor beta chains presented below share a single source sample, sequenced in a study of cytomegalovirus exposure and HLA in healthy donors. Both 60 Vbeta primers and 13 Jbeta primers went into the PCR. TCRdb's table, derived via immunoSEQ multiplex PCR, lists solely in-frame clones and lacks some. The table has about 160,000 clones, roughly 71% seen once. Specimen: PBMCs. These receptors were collected from a woman in her forties or fifties in good health and CMV-seropositive.

This rearrangement joins TRBV11-3 to TRBJ1-1; the D gene is possibly TRBD1 (5 bases). Between the trimmed V and J ends, which lost 5 bases and 0 bases, there was a span of 10 bases. Per the germline V gene, CDR1 is SGHNT and CDR2 is YENEEA. CDR3 size: 14 residues. The CDR3 DNA sequence: TGTGCCAGCAGCAAAGACAGCATGAACACTGAAGCTTTCTTT. This codes for CASSKDSMNTEAFF.

Details on this clone: Germline is not matched at one junction end, which may reflect a read error. Other DNA sequences in the same sample also yield this CDR3. V is TRBV25-1 and J is TRBJ2-3; D is ambiguous. From germline, CDR1 is MGHDK and CDR2 SYGVNS. CDR3 size: 13 residues. The chain's CDR3 is CASSETYTDTQYF. Written as DNA, the CDR3 is TGTGCCAGCAGTGAAACCTACACAGATACGCAGTACTTT.

The chain links TRBV5-4 to TRBJ1-2; TRBD1 matches at 8 bases. Trimming at V came to 4 bases and at J to 3 bases, leaving 8 bases not matched to a gene. Germline CDR1 reads SGHNT; CDR2 reads YYREEE (reference sequence). This CDR3 comprises 15 residues. The CDR3 loop is CASSPSGGSDYGYTF. The CDR3 DNA follows: TGTGCCAGCAGCCCGTCAGGGGGCTCAGACTATGGCTACACCTTC. The full variable domain, its missing parts supplied by reference TRBV5-4 and TRBJ1-2, is ETGVTQSPTHLIKTRGQQVTLRCSSQSGHNTVSWYQQALGQGPQFIFQYYREEENGRGNFPPRFSGLQFPNYSSELNVNALELDDSALYLCASSPSGGSDYGYTFGSGTRLTVV.

The gene calls are TRBV11-2 and TRBJ2-1, with D maybe TRBD1 (5 bases). Germline V gene data show CDR1 as SGHAT and CDR2 as FQNNGV. The CDR3 is made up of 15 amino acids. Between the trimmed V and J ends, which lost 5 bases and 7 bases, there was a span of 18 bases. The chain's CDR3 is CASSPYIPTANEQFF. The CDR3 coding sequence is TGTGCCAGCAGCCCCTACATACCGACAGCTAATGAGCAGTTCTTC.

This clone has just a few counts. The chain uses TRBV2 and TRBJ1-5, with 9 bases fitting TRBD1. This CDR3 contains 14 residues. The junction had 6 bases not matched to a gene; V was cut back by 6 bases and J by 6 bases. CDR1 and CDR2 from the germline V gene are SNHLY and FYNNEI. CDR3 sequence: CASRLDRGAQPQHF. DNA of the CDR3: TGTGCCAGCAGGTTGGACAGGGGAGCTCAGCCCCAGCATTTT.

A note on this clone: The identical CDR3 is also encoded by other nucleotide sequences in the sample. This chain connects TRBV28 to TRBJ2-7; 11 bases are shared with TRBD1. J lost 3 bases, V lost 1 base, and 5 bases had no gene match. The CDR3 has 16 amino acids. CDR1 MDHEN and CDR2 SYDVKM come from the germline V gene. DNA for the CDR3: TGTGCCAGCAGTTTATTGGGGACAGGGGGGATCTACGAGCAGTACTTC. This translates into CASSLLGTGGIYEQYF.

The genes are TRBV2 and TRBJ2-2; 9 bases line up with TRBD1. Unmatched junction bases numbered 6, after V lost 6 bases and J lost 10 bases. CDR1 SNHLY and CDR2 FYNNEI come from the germline V gene. The CDR3 loop spans 13 amino acids. This CDR3 reads CASRRDRVEELFF. The CDR3 DNA reads TGTGCCAGCAGGCGGGACAGGGTCGAGGAGCTGTTTTTT.

J is TRBJ1-2 and V is TRBV27; D is perhaps TRBD1 (5 bases). The CDR3 is made up of 13 amino acids. Germline loops: CDR1 MNHEY, CDR2 SMNVEV (reference sequence). Trimming left V 4 bases short and J 7 bases short, with 13 bases between. CDR3 in DNA: TGTGCCAGCAGTTCCGCGGGAAGGGGTGGCTACACCTTC. Translation gives CASSSAGRGGYTF.

The chain joins TRBV6-5 to TRBJ1-2, with 8 positions matching TRBD1. The CDR3 runs to 14 residues. Germline V lookup: CDR1 MNHEY, CDR2 SVGAGI. The trim removed 3 bases at V and 8 bases at J, leaving 8 bases unmatched. CDR3 region: CASSYGQGTGGYTF. CDR3 DNA sequence: TGTGCCAGCAGTTATGGACAGGGTACGGGCGGCTACACCTTC.

The gene calls are TRBV19 and TRBJ2-2; possibly TRBD2 for D (7 bases). This CDR3 region has 18 residues. Germline CDR1 and CDR2: LNHDA and SQIVND (reference sequence). The V and J ends lost 1 base and 0 bases respectively, with 15 bases between them. The CDR3 region has the DNA TGTGCCAGTAGTATAGTGGGGAGGGGGACAACGAACACCGGGGAGCTGTTTTTT. Translated: CASSIVGRGTTNTGELFF. The whole variable domain, filled in from reference TRBV19 and TRBJ2-2, reads DGGITQSPKYLFRKEGQNVTLSCEQNLNHDAMYWYRQDPGQGLRLIYYSQIVNDFQKGDIAEGYSVSREKKESFPLTVTSAQKNPTAFYLCASSIVGRGTTNTGELFFGEGSRLTVL.

The chain links TRBV19 to TRBJ1-3, with 7 nucleotides matching TRBD1. The J segment lost 0 bases and the V segment lost 5 bases, leaving 4 bases of the junction unmatched. The CDR3 extends over 15 amino acids. Germline V gene sequence: CDR1 LNHDA, CDR2 SQIVND (reference sequence). CDR3 coding DNA: TGTGCCAGTAGTTGGCAGGGGGACTCTGGAAACACCATATATTTT. It is translated as CASSWQGDSGNTIYF.

This chain joins TRBV9 and TRBJ1-2, with D perhaps matching TRBD1 (5 bases). The CDR3 sequence is 13 residues long. The germline V gene has CDR1 SGDLS and CDR2 YYNGEE. V lost 0 bases and J 4 bases, leaving 7 bases between the germline ends. This chain's CDR3 is CASSVGQSYGYTF. The CDR3 nucleotides are TGTGCCAGCAGCGTAGGACAGAGCTATGGCTACACCTTC.

The chain has TRBV10-3 and TRBJ2-5; D is possibly TRBD1 (5 bases). This CDR3 contains 14 residues. Trimming took off 11 bases at V and 2 bases at J, with 18 bases between the two ends. Germline-derived CDR1 and CDR2 are ENHRY and SYGVKD. In DNA, the CDR3 is TGTGCCTCTCAAGGTAGTCAGGGACAAGAGACCCAGTACTTC. This sequence encodes CASQGSQGQETQYF.

The rearrangement uses TRBV5-4 and TRBJ2-7; tentatively, D is TRBD1 (6 bases). The V and J ends lost 3 bases and 2 bases respectively, with 12 bases between them. Germline assignment: CDR1 SGHNT and CDR2 YYREEE (reference sequence). The CDR3 covers 14 residues. CDR3 sequence (DNA): TGTGCCAGCAGCTGGGACATCGACGCCTACGAGCAGTACTTC. Translating it yields CASSWDIDAYEQYF.

The chain links TRBV11-2 to TRBJ2-7; 8 nucleotides agree with TRBD2. Trimming at V came to 6 bases and at J to 4 bases, leaving 14 bases not matched to a gene. Germline-derived CDR1 and CDR2 are SGHAT and FQNNGV. This CDR3 is 16 amino acids long. DNA for the CDR3: TGTGCCAGCAGTCCCCTAGCCGGGGGGGACTTATACGAGCAGTACTTC. This sequence encodes CASSPLAGGDLYEQYF. Together with reference TRBV11-2 and TRBJ2-7, the CDR3 gives the full variable domain: EAGVAQSPRYKIIEKRQSVAFWCNPISGHATLYWYQQILGQGPKLLIQFQNNGVVDDSQLPKDRFSAERLKGVDSTLKIQPAKLEDSAVYLCASSPLAGGDLYEQYFGPGTRLTVT.